The clone carrying this T cell receptor beta chain came up many times. Germline trimming cut 7 bases from V and 1 base from J; bases unmatched to any gene: 6. The CDR3 runs 14 residues. Germline assignment: CDR1 SQVTM and CDR2 ANQGSEA. This sample was taken from a study of human T cells and chemical hapten exposure. The sample's time point: pre-sensitization, week 0. Noted treatment: therapeutic diphenylcyclopropenone sensitization with weekly scalp DPC. The study extracted total RNA from unfractionated whole blood. Library construction involved attaching unique molecular identifiers to individual cDNA molecules, which allowed quantitative, reproducible TCR counting. TCRdb reanalysed the RACE reads using MiXCR and keeps one entry per CDR3 protein. Of under 40,000 distinct CDR3 sequences in the sample, about 9.3% were seen once.

This specimen was whole blood, taken in connection with sensitization to the hapten diphenylcyclopropenone (DPC). This TCR came from a man between 45 and 60 years old with alopecia areata. Some clones in this sample may be carry-over from other donors' samples. The V gene is TRBV29-1, the J gene TRBJ2-2; 7 nucleotides align to TRBD1. In DNA form, the CDR3 reads TGCAGCGGAGGTAGACAGGGGAACACCGGGGAGCTGTTTTTT. Protein product: CSGGRQGNTGELFF.